One sample yielded the 8 T cell receptor beta chains listed below, sequenced in a study of blood T cells in healthy people across ages. A sample-barcoded 5' primer and a J-beta primer mix were used in a second PCR of about 7 to 12 cycles. TCRdb recomputed calls from the 5' RACE reads with MiXCR, one row per CDR3 protein. The sample lists 920,000 or so distinct CDR3 sequences, 35% to 50% occurring once. The source material was blood. Receptor source: an older woman in good health.

The chain couples TRBV7-7 to TRBJ2-3, with D possibly matching TRBD1 (6 bases). Germline CDR1 is SSHAT and CDR2 is FNYEAQ (reference sequence). The CDR3 has 14 amino acids. Trimming took off 5 bases at V and 1 base at J, with 10 bases between the two ends. DNA for the CDR3: TGTGCCAGCAGCGGACAGAGGGGCACAGATACGCAGTATTTT. Translation: CASSGQRGTDTQYF.

This rearrangement joins TRBV30 to TRBJ1-5; 7 nucleotides match TRBD1. From germline, CDR1 is GTSNPN and CDR2 SVGIG (reference sequence). V shed 7 bases and J 6 bases; nucleotides not matched to a gene: 9. The CDR3 has 13 residues. CDR3: CALRQGEGQPQHF. For the CDR3, the DNA is TGTGCCTTAAGACAGGGAGAGGGTCAGCCCCAGCATTTT.

This clonotype was observed a handful of times. V gene TRBV2 combines with J gene TRBJ1-1; 11 bases are shared with TRBD1. Losses at the gene ends were 9 bases for V and 1 base for J; bases not matched to a gene: 4. This CDR3 has 14 amino acids. Germline lookup yields CDR1 SNHLY and CDR2 FYNNEI. This CDR3 reads CARRTGGRNTEAFF. CDR3 coding DNA: TGTGCCAGAAGGACAGGGGGCAGGAACACTGAAGCTTTCTTT.

A word on this clonotype: Germline and junction disagree at one end, which may indicate a read error. The J gene is TRBJ2-6, the V gene TRBV27; no clear D gene. This CDR3 region has 14 residues. The germline gives CDR1 MNHEY, CDR2 SMNVEV (reference sequence). The CDR3 reads CASSFASGVNVLTF. For the CDR3, the DNA is TGTGCCAGCAGTTTTGCCTCTGGGGTCAACGTCCTGACTTTC. The full variable domain, completed using reference TRBV27 and TRBJ2-6, is EAQVTQNPRYLITVTGKKLTVTCSQNMNHEYMSWYRQDPGLGLRQIYYSMNVEVTDKGDVPEGYKVSRKEKRNFPLILESPSPNQTSLYFCASSFASGVNVLTFGAGSRLTVL.

The sample holds one count of this clonotype. The chain employs TRBV20-1 and TRBJ2-1; 8 positions agree with TRBD1. Germline CDR1 DFQATT, CDR2 SNEGSKA (reference sequence). Trimming cost V 3 bases and J 3 bases; bases outside gene matches: 7. The CDR3 spans 15 residues. The CDR3 DNA follows: TGCAGTGCTAGGGGAGACAGGGGCATCTACAATGAGCAGTTCTTC. This sequence encodes CSARGDRGIYNEQFF.

This clonotype came up a few times. This sequence joins TRBV6-1 and TRBJ2-7; D is possibly TRBD1 (6 bases). Trimming pared 6 bases from V and 4 bases from J, leaving 13 bases between. Looked up from germline, CDR1 is MNHNS and CDR2 is SASEGT. This CDR3 has 13 residues. This chain's CDR3 is CASRVGHPYEQYF. The CDR3 coding sequence is TGTGCCAGCAGAGTGGGACACCCTTACGAGCAGTACTTC.

This clonotype appeared a few times. V is TRBV27 and J is TRBJ2-3, with 8 bases matching TRBD1. Germline-derived CDR1 and CDR2 are MNHEY and SMNVEV (reference sequence). Trimming removed 5 bases from V and 0 bases from J; junction bases left unmatched: 4. The CDR3 consists of 15 residues. Here the CDR3 reads CASSPGGSSTDTQYF. The CDR3 DNA follows: TGTGCCAGCAGTCCAGGGGGCAGTAGCACAGATACGCAGTATTTT.

This chain uses TRBV20-1 with TRBJ2-5; unclear D gene. Germline CDR1 DFQATT, CDR2 SNEGSKA (reference sequence). This CDR3 has 13 amino acids. V was shortened by 0 bases and J by 7 bases, with 12 bases between the two germline ends. The CDR3 is CSARDGIPGTQYF. DNA of the CDR3: TGCAGTGCTAGAGATGGGATCCCCGGGACCCAGTACTTC.